Shown below are 18 T cell receptor beta chains from a single sample sequenced in a study of blood T cell repertoires in COVID-19 (dated by TCRdb to 2020 to 2022). Library preparation used the immunoSEQ multiplex PCR assay. TCRdb mirrors the immuneACCESS table, restricted to in-frame sequences. Some clones are absent from its copies; in checked studies, under half trace to an unresolved V gene, and the reason for the others is unknown. Counted in this sample were about 150,000 clones; about four fifths of them appeared once. The top ten constitute 7% to 9% of the sample. Sequenced: peripheral blood. The receptors were gathered from a human donor with acute or convalescent COVID-19. The donor label of this sample is uncertain.

This chain connects TRBV19 to TRBJ1-6; 9 bases are shared with TRBD1. CDR1 is LNHDA and CDR2 is SQIVND in the germline V gene (reference sequence). The CDR3 covers 15 residues. Germline trimming cut 9 bases from V and 1 base from J; bases unmatched to any gene: 4. The CDR3 nucleotides read TGTGCCAGCGAACAGGGGGCATCCTATAATTCACCCCTCCACTTT. Residues: CASEQGASYNSPLHF.

The V and J genes are TRBV24-1 and TRBJ2-2; TRBD2 matches at 10 bases. Germline V lookup: CDR1 KGHDR, CDR2 SFDVKD. This CDR3 contains 20 residues. V lost 3 bases and J lost 3; bases outside the gene matches: 15. The CDR3 sequence: CATSDRAVRERGGDTGELFF. The CDR3 DNA follows: TGTGCCACCAGTGATCGGGCCGTTAGAGAGCGGGGGGGCGACACCGGGGAGCTGTTTTTT.

This chain joins TRBV11-2 and TRBJ2-1; D remains unclear. CDR1 and CDR2 from the germline V gene are SGHAT and FQNNGV. The ends were cut back, 4 bases at V and 12 bases at J, with 13 bases in the middle. The CDR3 covers 12 residues. This CDR3 is CASSSQPPGQFF. The DNA for the CDR3 is TGTGCCAGCAGCTCACAACCTCCGGGGCAGTTCTTC.

The rearrangement uses TRBV3-1 (or the pseudogene TRBV3-2) and TRBJ2-1; 8 bases agree with TRBD2. The CDR3 is made up of 18 amino acids. CDR1 and CDR2 from the germline V gene are LGHDT and YNNKEL (reference sequence). Unmatched junction bases numbered 7, after V lost 0 bases and J lost 0 bases. CDR3 amino acids: CASSQEEGRGGSYNEQFF. CDR3 nucleotide sequence: TGTGCCAGCAGCCAAGAAGAAGGACGGGGGGGCTCCTACAATGAGCAGTTCTTC.

The chain recombines TRBV11-1 with TRBJ2-2, with 8 bases lining up with TRBD2. This CDR3 region has 16 residues. Germline V gene data show CDR1 as SGHAT and CDR2 as FQDESV (reference sequence). J was trimmed by 0 bases and V by 7 bases; bases with no gene match: 7. The CDR3 spells CASTPRGGANTGELFF. The CDR3 DNA sequence: TGTGCCAGCACCCCTCGGGGGGGGGCGAACACCGGGGAGCTGTTTTTT.

This chain connects TRBV10-3 to TRBJ1-6, with no clear D. V lost 3 bases, J lost 3 bases, and 3 bases lay in between. The V gene's germline CDR1 is ENHRY and CDR2 SYGVKD. This CDR3 is 13 amino acids long. The CDR3 DNA reads TGTGCCATCAGTGAATACTATAATTCACCCCTCCACTTT. Amino acids: CAISEYYNSPLHF.

This clone has a handful of counts. This chain links TRBV9 with TRBJ1-2, with 7 bases fitting TRBD1. The CDR3 has 15 amino acids. With 3 bases clipped from V and 2 bases from J, the junction kept 7 bases outside the gene matches. Per germline, CDR1 SGDLS and CDR2 YYNGEE. The CDR3 is CASSADTTGNYGYTF. In DNA form, the CDR3 reads TGTGCCAGCAGCGCCGACACGACAGGGAACTATGGCTACACCTTC. Combining the CDR3 with reference TRBV9 and TRBJ1-2 gives the whole variable domain DSGVTQTPKHLITATGQRVTLRCSPRSGDLSVYWYQQSLDQGLQFLIQYYNGEERAKGNILERFSAQQFPDLHSELNLSSLELGDSALYFCASSADTTGNYGYTFGSGTRLTVV.

The chain combines TRBV5-4 with TRBJ1-1; 8 bases map to TRBD1. Germline values: CDR1 SGHNT, CDR2 YYREEE (reference sequence). J was trimmed by 4 bases and V by 3 bases; bases with no gene match: 5. The CDR3 has 14 residues. The CDR3 DNA reads as TGTGCCAGCAGCTCATGGACAGGGAGCACTGAAGCTTTCTTT. This gives the protein CASSSWTGSTEAFF.

The chain combines TRBV19 with TRBJ1-6; unclear D gene. V was clipped by 3 bases and J by 7 bases, with 10 bases between them. CDR3 size: 14 residues. Germline lookup yields CDR1 LNHDA and CDR2 SQIVND (reference sequence). The CDR3 bases are TGTGCCAGTAGTATTGAGGGAGCCAATTCACCCCTCCACTTT. Amino acid sequence: CASSIEGANSPLHF.

This clone appeared a few times. V is TRBV5-1 and J is TRBJ1-2; TRBD1 matches 8 bases. The junction had 5 bases not matched to a gene; V was cut back by 3 bases and J by 4 bases. This CDR3 is 14 amino acids long. Germline V gene sequence: CDR1 SGHRS, CDR2 YFSETQ. This CDR3 is CASSSTGVGYGYTF. The CDR3 DNA reads as TGCGCCAGCAGCTCGACAGGGGTTGGCTATGGCTACACCTTC.

V and J are TRBV5-1 and TRBJ1-1; the D is unclear. Per germline, CDR1 SGHRS and CDR2 YFSETQ. The V and J ends lost 0 bases and 0 bases respectively, with 6 bases between them. The CDR3 sequence is 14 residues long. CDR3 residues: CASSLAQMNTEAFF. The CDR3, as DNA: TGCGCCAGCAGCTTGGCTCAGATGAACACTGAAGCTTTCTTT.

In this sample, this clone turned up once. The gene calls are TRBV6-6 and TRBJ2-1; possible D gene TRBD1, 7 bases. Trimming cost V 2 bases and J 6 bases, with 11 bases left between them. Germline V gene sequence: CDR1 MNHNY, CDR2 SVGAGI (reference sequence). The CDR3 spans 14 residues. The DNA for the CDR3 is TGTGCCAGCAGTTACGGGCAGGGGGGCAATGAGCAGTTCTTC. This translates into CASSYGQGGNEQFF.

This chain uses TRBV3-1 (or the pseudogene TRBV3-2) with TRBJ1-1, with D possibly being TRBD1 (6 bases). This CDR3 comprises 13 residues. The V end lost 5 bases, the J end lost 3 bases, and 10 bases lay between the germline ends. Germline V CDR1 and CDR2: LGHDT, YNNKEL (reference sequence). The CDR3 region has the DNA TGTGCCAGCAGCTCCTCAGGGGACACTGAAGCTTTCTTT. It yields the protein CASSSSGDTEAFF.

The V and J genes are TRBV6-6 and TRBJ1-2; 8 bases line up with TRBD1. This CDR3 contains 16 residues. Germline V CDR1 and CDR2: MNHNY, SVGAGI (reference sequence). After removal of 6 bases from V and 4 bases from J, the junction contained 13 bases not matched to a gene. CDR3 sequence reads: CASRGQVGDGSYGYTF. The CDR3 DNA reads TGTGCCAGCAGGGGACAGGTGGGAGACGGGAGCTATGGCTACACCTTC.

V is TRBV6-5 and J is TRBJ2-5; TRBD2 is a possible D gene (5 bases). Germline values: CDR1 MNHEY, CDR2 SVGAGI. The CDR3 is 13 amino acids. The V end lost 6 bases, the J end lost 5 bases, and 13 bases lay between the germline ends. The CDR3 coding sequence is TGTGCCAGCAGCCTCGGAGGTGACGAGACCCAGTACTTC. Its protein is CASSLGGDETQYF.

The gene calls are TRBV19 and TRBJ2-7; the D gene is possibly TRBD2 (6 bases). V was clipped by 3 bases and J by 4 bases, with 16 bases between them. In germline, CDR1 is LNHDA, CDR2 SQIVND (reference sequence). The CDR3 has 15 residues. The CDR3 nucleotides are TGTGCCAGTAGTATCGCGGGAACCCTCGGGTACGAGCAGTACTTC. This codes for CASSIAGTLGYEQYF.

Concerning this clone itself: The identical CDR3 is also encoded by other nucleotide sequences in the sample. This chain connects TRBV12-3 or TRBV12-4 to TRBJ1-2; D not certain. Trimming stripped 5 bases from V and 7 bases from J, with 8 bases between. This CDR3 spans 11 amino acids. The CDR3 region is CASSPGSGYTF. CDR3 in DNA: TGTGCCAGCAGTCCGGGGTCTGGCTACACCTTC.

The rearrangement uses TRBV2 and TRBJ2-1; TRBD2 aligns across 11 bases. Germline assignment: CDR1 SNHLY and CDR2 FYNNEI. This CDR3 comprises 15 residues. Trimming took 7 bases from V and 7 from J; bases not matched to a gene: 9. The CDR3 bases are TGTGCCAGCACTGCCAATAGCGGGGGGGCAAATGAGCAGTTCTTC. This gives the protein CASTANSGGANEQFF.